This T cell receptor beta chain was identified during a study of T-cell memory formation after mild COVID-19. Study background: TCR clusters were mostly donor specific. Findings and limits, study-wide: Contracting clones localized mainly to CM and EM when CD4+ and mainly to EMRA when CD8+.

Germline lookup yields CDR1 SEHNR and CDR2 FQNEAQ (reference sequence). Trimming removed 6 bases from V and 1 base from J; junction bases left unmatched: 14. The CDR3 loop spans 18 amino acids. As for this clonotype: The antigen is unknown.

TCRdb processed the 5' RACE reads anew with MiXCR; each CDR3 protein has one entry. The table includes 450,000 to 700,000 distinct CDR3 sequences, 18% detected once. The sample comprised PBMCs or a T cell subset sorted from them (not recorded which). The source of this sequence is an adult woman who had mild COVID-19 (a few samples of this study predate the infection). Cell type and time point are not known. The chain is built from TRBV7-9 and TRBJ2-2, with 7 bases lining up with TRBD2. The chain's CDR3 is CASSPTAGVLENTGELFF. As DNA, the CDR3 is TGTGCCAGCAGTCCAACGGCGGGAGTATTGGAGAACACCGGGGAGCTGTTTTTT.